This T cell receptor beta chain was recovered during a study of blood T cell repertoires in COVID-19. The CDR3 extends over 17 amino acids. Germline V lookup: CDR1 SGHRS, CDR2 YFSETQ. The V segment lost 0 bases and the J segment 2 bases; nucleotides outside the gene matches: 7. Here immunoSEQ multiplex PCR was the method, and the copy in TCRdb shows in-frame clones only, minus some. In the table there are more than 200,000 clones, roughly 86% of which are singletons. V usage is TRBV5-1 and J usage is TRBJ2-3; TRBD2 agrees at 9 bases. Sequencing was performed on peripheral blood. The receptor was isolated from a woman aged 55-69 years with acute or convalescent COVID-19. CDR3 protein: CASSLEGAGGPTDTQYF. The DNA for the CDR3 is TGCGCCAGCAGCTTGGAGGGGGCGGGGGGGCCCACAGATACGCAGTATTTT.